One sample yielded the 25 T cell receptor beta chains listed below, sequenced in a study of cytotoxic CD8 clonotypes in ibrutinib-treated CLL. Clones were read by immunoSEQ multiplex PCR, and TCRdb kept only the in-frame ones, dropping some. This table holds some 350,000 clones, roughly two thirds found once. The sample was PBMCs, taken after 36 months of ibrutinib treatment. Every receptor here comes from a human donor with chronic lymphocytic leukemia.

This sequence joins TRBV18 and TRBJ1-5; 11 bases agree with TRBD1. Germline values: CDR1 KGHSH, CDR2 LQKENI. The length of the CDR3 is 14 residues. Losses at the gene ends were 4 bases for V and 7 bases for J; bases not matched to a gene: 3. The CDR3 DNA follows: TGTGCCAGCTCACTCGGACAGGGGGCACAGCCCCAGCATTTT. It codes for CASSLGQGAQPQHF.

V is TRBV14 and J is TRBJ2-7; D not resolved. The CDR3 extends over 12 amino acids. The germline V gene has CDR1 SGHDN and CDR2 FVKESK. The V gene lost 3 bases and the J gene lost 3 bases, with 6 bases spanning the gap. CDR3 nucleotides: TGTGCCAGCAGCCAGGCAAGCTACGAGCAGTACTTC. Encoded protein: CASSQASYEQYF.

V is TRBV19 and J is TRBJ1-1; 7 bases are a match to TRBD1. CDR3 length equals 13 residues. Germline trimming cut 2 bases from V and 8 bases from J; bases unmatched to any gene: 5. CDR1 LNHDA and CDR2 SQIVND come from the germline V gene (reference sequence). The chain's CDR3 is CASSISGTVEAFF. The CDR3 coding sequence is TGTGCCAGTAGTATATCGGGGACAGTAGAAGCTTTCTTT.

This clone was observed a few times. J is TRBJ2-1 and V is TRBV4-3; TRBD1 or TRBD2 may be the D gene (6 bases each). There are 14 residues in the CDR3. Trimming cost V 3 bases and J 4 bases, with 10 bases left between them. Germline loops: CDR1 LGHNA, CDR2 YSLEER. CDR3 residues: CASSQGGPYNEQFF. The DNA for the CDR3 is TGCGCCAGCAGCCAGGGGGGCCCTTACAATGAGCAGTTCTTC.

The V call is TRBV2, the J call TRBJ1-5; 11 bases are a match to TRBD1. This CDR3 region has 15 residues. After removal of 5 bases from V and 1 base from J, the junction contained 1 base not matched to a gene. Per the germline V gene, CDR1 is SNHLY and CDR2 is FYNNEI. DNA of the CDR3: TGTGCCAGCAGTCGGGACAGGGGGAGCAATCAGCCCCAGCATTTT. Translation gives CASSRDRGSNQPQHF.

The genes are TRBV7-7 and TRBJ2-2, with TRBD1 matching 7 bases. Germline CDR1 is SSHAT and CDR2 is FNYEAQ (reference sequence). V shed 6 bases, J shed 2 bases, and the junction held 6 bases outside the gene matches. This CDR3 contains 15 residues. The CDR3 DNA reads as TGTGCCAGCAGTCTCGGACAGGCCAACACCGGGGAGCTGTTTTTT. This sequence encodes CASSLGQANTGELFF.

This clone was observed a single time. V gene TRBV6-5 combines with J gene TRBJ1-1; 7 bases map to TRBD1. The V gene's germline CDR1 is MNHEY and CDR2 SVGAGI. This CDR3 comprises 14 residues. The ends lost 10 bases at V and 2 bases at J; junction bases unmatched: 10. The CDR3 sequence: CAITPGTENTEAFF. CDR3 in DNA: TGTGCCATCACTCCCGGGACAGAAAACACTGAAGCTTTCTTT.

This clone was observed a few times. The chain joins TRBV25-1 to TRBJ1-5; D may be TRBD1 (6 bases). V was cut by 7 bases and J by 6 bases, with 10 bases left in between. The CDR3 spans 12 residues. Germline lookup yields CDR1 MGHDK and CDR2 SYGVNS. The CDR3 is CASNQGIQPQHF. DNA of the CDR3: TGTGCCAGCAACCAGGGGATTCAGCCCCAGCATTTT.

This rearrangement joins TRBV4-2 to TRBJ2-5; 11 nucleotides line up with TRBD1. CDR1 is LGHNA and CDR2 is YNFKEQ in the germline V gene. After removal of 3 bases from V and 4 bases from J, the junction contained 4 bases not matched to a gene. The CDR3 is 15 amino acids. DNA for the CDR3: TGTGCCAGCAGCCACGGACAGGGGGCGGGAGAGACCCAGTACTTC. Its translation is CASSHGQGAGETQYF.

The chain uses TRBV10-3 and TRBJ1-5, with 10 bases that match TRBD1. The CDR3 sequence is 15 residues long. The junction had 12 bases not matched to a gene; V was cut back by 10 bases and J by 6 bases. Germline lookup yields CDR1 ENHRY and CDR2 SYGVKD. The CDR3 here is CATTNRQGAGQPQHF. For the CDR3, the DNA is TGTGCCACCACAAACAGACAGGGGGCAGGTCAGCCCCAGCATTTT.

V is TRBV27 and J is TRBJ1-6; D remains ambiguous. From germline, CDR1 is MNHEY and CDR2 SMNVEV (reference sequence). Trimming shortened V by 6 bases and J by 0 bases, and 15 bases separated the two germline ends. The CDR3 covers 17 residues. The CDR3 region has the DNA TGTGCCAGCAGGTGGACTTACTCCAGCTCCTATAATTCACCCCTCCACTTT. Its protein is CASRWTYSSSYNSPLHF.

As to this clone: Germline is not matched at one junction end, which may reflect a read error. The chain uses TRBV29-1 and TRBJ2-7, with TRBD1 matching over 11 bases. The germline V gene has CDR1 SQVTM and CDR2 ANQGSEA. The CDR3 is 12 amino acids. CDR3 amino acids: CSGGDRGDEQYF. In nucleotides, the CDR3 is TGTAGCGGTGGGGACAGGGGGGACGAGCAGTACTTC.

The chain combines TRBV19 with TRBJ1-2, with no clear D. The CDR3 spans 14 residues. CDR1 and CDR2 (germline): LNHDA, SQIVND (reference sequence). V dropped 6 bases and J dropped 5 bases, with 16 bases sitting between them. CDR3 bases: TGTGCCAGTAGCAAGGGTACCCCCGCGTATGGCTACACCTTC. Residues: CASSKGTPAYGYTF.

This chain connects TRBV10-3 to TRBJ2-6; D is ambiguous. V was clipped by 10 bases and J by 0 bases, with 16 bases between them. CDR3 length equals 16 residues. In germline, CDR1 is ENHRY, CDR2 SYGVKD. CDR3 nucleotides: TGTGCCACCAATCCCGTCAAGCCCTCTGGGGCCAACGTCCTGACTTTC. Translated, it gives CATNPVKPSGANVLTF.

This clone came up once. The chain recombines TRBV11-3 with TRBJ2-1; tentatively, D is TRBD1 (6 bases). The germline CDR1 and CDR2 sequences are SGHNT and YENEEA. The CDR3 length is 16 residues. With 1 base removed from V and 6 bases from J, the gap between germline ends came to 16 bases. CDR3 nucleotide sequence: TGTGCCAGCAGCTTAGGAGGTACAGGGTTTGCCAATGAGCAGTTCTTC. Amino acids: CASSLGGTGFANEQFF.

This clone was counted a few times. The chain links TRBV11-2 to TRBJ1-5; 9 nucleotides match TRBD1. The junction had 6 bases not matched to a gene; V was cut back by 5 bases and J by 1 base. Germline V gene lookup returns CDR1 SGHAT and CDR2 FQNNGV. This CDR3 has 16 residues. The CDR3 DNA follows: TGTGCCAGCAGCAGTTACAGGGGGCGCAGCAATCAGCCCCAGCATTTT. This codes for CASSSYRGRSNQPQHF.

The chain combines TRBV5-7 with TRBJ2-7; 12 bases map to TRBD1. TRBV5-7 is noted as an ORF with a role that remains uncertain. V lost 5 bases, J lost 4 bases, and 7 bases stayed unmatched. The CDR3 consists of 15 residues. Here the CDR3 reads CASRRRGQGAYEQYF. The CDR3 coding sequence is TGTGCCAGCAGAAGGAGGGGACAGGGGGCGTACGAGCAGTACTTC.

The rearrangement links TRBV2 to TRBJ1-3, with D uncertain. The V end was cut by 4 bases, the J end by 0 bases, with 13 bases between. The length of the CDR3 is 16 residues. Germline V CDR1 and CDR2: SNHLY, FYNNEI. CDR3 in amino acids: CASSVIGRSSGNTIYF. CDR3 bases: TGTGCCAGCAGTGTTATAGGACGAAGCTCTGGAAACACCATATATTTT.

This rearrangement joins TRBV2 to TRBJ1-2, with 8 positions matching TRBD1. V shed 7 bases and J 4 bases; nucleotides not matched to a gene: 11. Germline loops: CDR1 SNHLY, CDR2 FYNNEI. The CDR3 length is 15 residues. The CDR3 protein is CASTLGQGSLYGYTF. CDR3 bases: TGTGCCAGCACACTTGGACAGGGAAGTCTCTATGGCTACACCTTC. The variable domain in full, completed from reference TRBV2 and TRBJ1-2, reads EPEVTQTPSHQVTQMGQEVILRCVPISNHLYFYWYRQILGQKVEFLVSFYNNEISEKSEIFDDQFSVERPDGSNFTLKIRSTKLEDSAMYFCASTLGQGSLYGYTFGSGTRLTVV.

This chain joins TRBV18 and TRBJ2-7, with 8 bases lining up with TRBD2. V trimming: 6 bases; J trimming: 0 bases; junction bases outside the gene matches: 4. Germline loops: CDR1 KGHSH, CDR2 LQKENI. The CDR3 runs to 14 residues. CDR3 region: CASSSGTSSYEQYF. CDR3 bases: TGTGCCAGCTCTTCCGGGACTAGCTCCTACGAGCAGTACTTC.

The gene calls are TRBV2 and TRBJ2-5; D might be TRBD1 (5 bases). The V and J ends lost 2 bases and 2 bases respectively, with 30 bases between them. Germline values: CDR1 SNHLY, CDR2 FYNNEI. The CDR3 length is 21 residues. CDR3 in amino acids: CASSERGHTKGWVGPQETQYF. DNA of the CDR3: TGTGCCAGCAGTGAAAGGGGTCACACTAAGGGATGGGTTGGCCCTCAAGAGACCCAGTACTTC.

V and J are TRBV29-1 and TRBJ2-1; 16 bases align to TRBD2. Germline trimming cut 0 bases from V and 13 bases from J; bases unmatched to any gene: 6. The CDR3 covers 15 residues. In germline, CDR1 is SQVTM, CDR2 ANQGSEA. The CDR3 loop is CSVEEGLAGGPHQFF. DNA of the CDR3: TGCAGCGTTGAAGAGGGACTAGCGGGGGGGCCGCACCAGTTCTTC.

The CDR3 is CASSGQGATYTQYF. DNA for the CDR3: TGTGCCAGCTCAGGACAGGGGGCGACCTATACGCAGTATTTT. This chain uses TRBV18 with TRBJ2-3; 11 nucleotides agree with TRBD1. The CDR3 runs 14 residues. Germline trimming cut 5 bases from V and 7 bases from J; bases unmatched to any gene: 5. Germline-derived CDR1 and CDR2 are KGHSH and LQKENI. Based on the CDR3 plus reference TRBV18 and TRBJ2-3, the full variable domain is NAGVMQNPRHLVRRRGQEARLRCSPMKGHSHVYWYRQLPEEGLKFMVYLQKENIIDESGMPKERFSAEFPKEGPSILRIQQVVRGDSAAYFCASSGQGATYTQYFGPGTRLTVL.

J is TRBJ1-5 and V is TRBV28, with D possibly TRBD1 on 5 matching bases. V gave up 3 bases and J gave up 7 bases, with 19 bases separating them. The CDR3 runs to 16 residues. Germline V gene lookup returns CDR1 MDHEN and CDR2 SYDVKM. As DNA, the CDR3 is TGTGCCAGCAGTTTTTGGGGCACAGGAGTCAACCAGCCCCAGCATTTT. This encodes CASSFWGTGVNQPQHF.

As DNA, the CDR3 is TGTGCCAGCAGCTTGGGGGCGTGGAGGGACTCCTACGAGCAGTACTTC. Its protein is CASSLGAWRDSYEQYF. The chain joins TRBV5-4 to TRBJ2-7; D possibly corresponds to TRBD2 (6 bases). V was clipped by 0 bases and J by 0 bases, with 13 bases between them. CDR1 and CDR2 (germline): SGHNT, YYREEE (reference sequence). The CDR3 loop spans 16 amino acids.